Each of the 27 T cell receptor beta chains below was sequenced from the same sample in a study of T-cell reconstitution after alpha-beta-depleted transplantation in children (TCRdb year 2016). The library was generated by PCR. TCRdb records Illumina HiSeq 2500 as the sequencer. TCR library preparation used molecular barcoding, with unique molecular identifiers applied to normalize quantification of the TCRbeta repertoire. TCRdb reprocessed the public reads (quality trimming at Q25 with fastp, clone calling with MiXCR) and kept in-frame beta chains. Rows are combined by CDR3 protein, so each entry shows the most common genes and DNA. The sample table contains about 240,000 distinct CDR3 sequences; only one count was recorded for about 26% of them. The top ten hold roughly 2.6% of the sample. Sample treatment or condition, as interpreted from the label and publication: allogeneic hematopoietic cell transplantation with graft depleted of TCRalphabeta T cells and CD19 B cells.

The sequences come from PBMCs, collected before TCRalphabeta/CD19-depleted stem cell transplant. Receptor source: a girl aged 2 to 10 with Fanconi anemia, due to receive a stem cell transplant.

The chain is built from TRBV11-3 and TRBJ2-3; 14 nucleotides align to TRBD2. Germline loops: CDR1 SGHNT, CDR2 YENEEA. CDR3 length equals 15 residues. V was clipped by 5 bases and J by 5 bases; unmatched bases: 3. CDR3 sequence reads: CASSGGLAGGDTQYF. The CDR3 nucleotides are TGTGCCAGCAGCGGTGGACTAGCGGGGGGAGATACGCAGTATTTT.

The chain is built from TRBV5-1 and TRBJ2-7; the match to TRBD1 covers 7 bases. Germline values: CDR1 SGHRS, CDR2 YFSETQ. This CDR3 has 15 residues. The V gene end was trimmed by 4 bases and the J gene end by 4 bases; junction bases not matched to a gene: 11. The CDR3 sequence is CASSGPGTDLYEQYF. DNA of the CDR3: TGCGCCAGCAGCGGTCCCGGGACAGATTTATACGAGCAGTACTTC.

This chain links TRBV28 with TRBJ1-2, with 7 bases fitting TRBD1. The CDR3 runs 12 residues. Germline V lookup: CDR1 MDHEN, CDR2 SYDVKM. Germline trimming cut 7 bases from V and 8 bases from J; bases unmatched to any gene: 7. The CDR3 spells CASNTQGVGYTF. In DNA form, the CDR3 reads TGTGCCAGCAACACTCAGGGGGTAGGCTACACCTTC.

About this clonotype: A much larger clonotype is one base distant, so this may be a read error. The J gene is TRBJ2-3, the V gene TRBV7-3; the D is unclear. The CDR3 has 13 amino acids. V was cut by 2 bases and J by 2 bases, with 5 bases left in between. CDR1 is SGHTA and CDR2 is FQGTGA in the germline V gene. In DNA, the CDR3 is TGTGCCAGCAGCTTAGTCCACACAGATACGCAGTATTTT. Residues: CASSLVHTDTQYF.

This clonotype was counted at least ten times. This chain links TRBV2 with TRBJ1-5, with unresolved D. The CDR3 has 14 amino acids. Trimming left V 6 bases short and J 0 bases short, with 9 bases between. Per the germline V gene, CDR1 is SNHLY and CDR2 is FYNNEI. The CDR3 DNA reads TGTGCCAGCAGACGGGATTATAGCAATCAGCCCCAGCATTTT. Protein: CASRRDYSNQPQHF.

With respect to this clonotype: At one end, the junction sequence differs from germline, possibly due to a read error. The chain joins TRBV20-1 to TRBJ1-5; 8 bases match TRBD1. This CDR3 is 17 amino acids long. Germline lookup yields CDR1 DFQATT and CDR2 SNEGSKA (reference sequence). CDR3 bases: TGCTGTGCTAGACCCGGGACAGGAACCTATAGCAATCAGCCCCAGCATTTT. Its protein is CCARPGTGTYSNQPQHF.

This clonotype was counted many times. The chain links TRBV29-1 to TRBJ2-7; D is perhaps TRBD1 (6 bases). The germline V gene encodes CDR1 SQVTM and CDR2 ANQGSEA. V dropped 4 bases and J dropped 3 bases, with 7 bases sitting between them. The CDR3 totals 11 residues. The CDR3 sequence is CSVGDIYEQYF. The CDR3 DNA reads as TGCAGCGTTGGGGACATCTACGAGCAGTACTTC.

In its sample, this clonotype was seen many times. V gene TRBV29-1 combines with J gene TRBJ2-7; D remains unclear. The V end lost 0 bases, the J end lost 4 bases, and 7 bases lay between the germline ends. This CDR3 spans 12 amino acids. Germline CDR1 reads SQVTM; CDR2 reads ANQGSEA. The CDR3: CSVEDLGYEQYF. The CDR3 DNA follows: TGCAGCGTTGAAGATCTAGGGTACGAGCAGTACTTC.

A single count supports this clonotype. The chain uses TRBV18 and TRBJ2-4, with D unresolved. The CDR3 contains 13 residues. V lost 4 bases and J lost 5, with 9 bases in between. Germline lookup yields CDR1 KGHSH and CDR2 LQKENI. The CDR3 sequence: CASSQARENIQYF. CDR3 nucleotide sequence: TGTGCCAGCTCACAGGCTCGGGAAAACATTCAGTACTTC.

This chain uses TRBV5-4 with TRBJ2-1, with D perhaps matching TRBD2 (7 bases). The length of the CDR3 is 15 residues. Trimming stripped 4 bases from V and 7 bases from J, with 18 bases between. The germline V gene has CDR1 SGHNT and CDR2 YYREEE (reference sequence). The CDR3 DNA reads TGTGCCAGCAGCCGTGGGGGGGGGGCGCTGAATGAGCAGTTCTTC. Translating it yields CASSRGGGALNEQFF.

The sample holds many counts of this clonotype. The chain is built from TRBV29-1 and TRBJ2-3, with unresolved D. This CDR3 spans 15 amino acids. V lost 3 bases and J lost 1, with 14 bases in between. The germline V gene encodes CDR1 SQVTM and CDR2 ANQGSEA. CDR3 amino acids: CSVDFGPFRTDTQYF. CDR3 DNA: TGCAGCGTTGATTTTGGGCCATTTCGCACAGATACGCAGTATTTT.

This clonotype was counted ten times or more. V and J are TRBV24-1 and TRBJ2-5; TRBD1 aligns across 8 bases. CDR3 length: 15 amino acids. Germline V gene data show CDR1 as KGHDR and CDR2 as SFDVKD. V dropped 4 bases and J dropped 2; count of bases not matched to a gene: 5. The CDR3 loop is CATSDRTGLQETQYF. For the CDR3, the DNA is TGTGCCACCAGTGACCGGACAGGGCTACAAGAGACCCAGTACTTC.

This clonotype was detected ten times or more. The chain couples TRBV6-5 to TRBJ2-3; D gene uncertain. The CDR3 is 16 amino acids. The ends were cut back, 2 bases at V and 0 bases at J, with 12 bases in the middle. Germline CDR1 reads MNHEY; CDR2 reads SVGAGI. CDR3 in amino acids: CASSYMATTSTDTQYF. DNA of the CDR3: TGTGCCAGCAGTTACATGGCTACTACTAGCACAGATACGCAGTATTTT.

This clonotype was counted ten times or more. The V and J genes are TRBV29-1 and TRBJ2-5; D not certain. Trimming cost V 4 bases and J 4 bases, with 16 bases left between them. Germline V gene data show CDR1 as SQVTM and CDR2 as ANQGSEA. This CDR3 contains 14 residues. The CDR3 loop reads CSVGLASAGETQYF. For the CDR3, the DNA is TGCAGCGTTGGGTTAGCCAGCGCCGGAGAGACCCAGTACTTC.

This clonotype appeared many times. This sequence joins TRBV29-1 and TRBJ2-5; 7 bases match TRBD2. The V gene end was trimmed by 8 bases and the J gene end by 3 bases; junction bases not matched to a gene: 12. CDR3 length: 14 amino acids. Germline-derived CDR1 and CDR2 are SQVTM and ANQGSEA. The CDR3 coding sequence is TGCAGCTCAGTGGGAGGGATGGGCGAAGAGACCCAGTACTTC. Protein product: CSSVGGMGEETQYF.

This clonotype was observed many times. This chain connects TRBV20-1 to TRBJ2-7; D is perhaps TRBD1 (5 bases). CDR1 is DFQATT and CDR2 is SNEGSKA in the germline V gene (reference sequence). The CDR3 has 11 amino acids. Trimming pared 3 bases from V and 3 bases from J, leaving 6 bases between. The chain's CDR3 is CSASRDYEQYF. CDR3 DNA: TGCAGTGCTAGCAGGGACTACGAGCAGTACTTC.

This clonotype was observed a handful of times. This chain links TRBV29-1 with TRBJ2-5, with 10 nucleotides matching TRBD2. The CDR3 spans 12 residues. The trim removed 6 bases at V and 13 bases at J, leaving 11 bases unmatched. The germline gives CDR1 SQVTM, CDR2 ANQGSEA. This chain's CDR3 is CSVAGTSARGYF. The CDR3 DNA sequence: TGCAGCGTGGCCGGGACTAGCGCCCGCGGGTACTTC.

At least ten counts were recorded for this clonotype. The chain couples TRBV12-3 or TRBV12-4 to TRBJ2-1; 8 bases fit TRBD2. The CDR3 is 17 residues long. The V segment lost 0 bases and the J segment 9 bases; nucleotides outside the gene matches: 13. The CDR3 bases are TGTGCCAGCAGTTTAGCGCGGGGACTAGTTGAGGATGGTGAGCAGTTCTTC. Translating it yields CASSLARGLVEDGEQFF.

This clonotype has a count of ten or more. The rearrangement joins TRBV20-1 to TRBJ2-5; the D gene is possibly TRBD1 (7 bases). Germline lookup yields CDR1 DFQATT and CDR2 SNEGSKA (reference sequence). The length of the CDR3 is 13 residues. The germline V and J ends were trimmed by 1 base and 5 bases, with 11 bases remaining between them. The CDR3 loop is CSARATGRETQYF. The CDR3 DNA reads as TGCAGTGCTAGAGCGACAGGGAGGGAGACCCAGTACTTC.

In its sample, this clonotype was seen a few times. A much larger clone is a single base away; this may be a read error. This chain uses TRBV7-8 with TRBJ2-7, with D unclear. The CDR3 has 12 residues. Germline values: CDR1 SGHVS, CDR2 FQNEAQ. Trimming stripped 1 base from V and 4 bases from J, with 5 bases between. The DNA of the CDR3 is TGTGCCAGCAGCTTAGGAAAATACGAGCAGTACTTC. Amino acids: CASSLGKYEQYF.

The table lists this clonotype with many counts. The rearrangement links TRBV5-1 to TRBJ2-7, with D perhaps given as TRBD1 or TRBD2 (6 bases each). CDR3 size: 15 residues. Between the trimmed V and J ends, which lost 0 bases and 1 base, there was a span of 11 bases. Germline V gives CDR1 SGHRS, CDR2 YFSETQ. CDR3 nucleotide sequence: TGCGCCAGCAGCTTGGTCGGGGGCTATTCCTACGAGCAGTACTTC. As protein: CASSLVGGYSYEQYF.

The CDR3 nucleotides read TGTGCCAGTAGTACCCCGCAGGGGGCAGGCACTGAAGCTTTCTTT. Protein product: CASSTPQGAGTEAFF. The chain is built from TRBV19 and TRBJ1-1, with 8 bases matching TRBD1. Germline V gives CDR1 LNHDA, CDR2 SQIVND (reference sequence). The V segment lost 4 bases and the J segment 4 bases; nucleotides outside the gene matches: 8. This CDR3 comprises 15 residues.

The chain has TRBV2 and TRBJ2-3; 8 bases align to TRBD1. Per the germline V gene, CDR1 is SNHLY and CDR2 is FYNNEI. V trimming: 8 bases; J trimming: 6 bases; junction bases outside the gene matches: 1. This CDR3 spans 11 amino acids. CDR3 region: CASRDRDTQYF. In DNA form, the CDR3 reads TGTGCCAGCCGGGACAGGGATACGCAGTATTTT.

This clonotype was counted a few times. The chain links TRBV7-6 to TRBJ2-3, with D perhaps matching TRBD2 (6 bases). The CDR3 has 15 residues. In germline, CDR1 is SGHVS, CDR2 FNYEAQ. Trimming removed 5 bases at V and 2 bases at J, with 14 bases between. The CDR3 loop is CASSRSSAYTDTQYF. The CDR3 region has the DNA TGTGCCAGCAGCCGATCTAGCGCCTACACAGATACGCAGTATTTT.

This clonotype has only a few counts. The chain combines TRBV28 with TRBJ2-7, with a possible D match to TRBD2 (6 bases). The germline V and J ends were trimmed by 10 bases and 2 bases, with 18 bases remaining between them. The CDR3 is 14 amino acids. Germline loops: CDR1 MDHEN, CDR2 SYDVKM. CDR3 nucleotide sequence: TGTGCCACCTTGACGGGAGATCCGACCTACGAGCAGTACTTC. Translation: CATLTGDPTYEQYF.

This clonotype was counted at least ten times. This chain links TRBV20-1 with TRBJ1-5, with D possibly matching TRBD1 (6 bases). Trimming left V 3 bases short and J 4 bases short, with 16 bases between. Germline CDR1 reads DFQATT; CDR2 reads SNEGSKA (reference sequence). The CDR3 totals 15 residues. The CDR3 reads CSARETGHPNQPQHF. The CDR3 DNA sequence: TGCAGTGCTAGGGAGACGGGACACCCTAATCAGCCCCAGCATTTT.

V is TRBV9 and J is TRBJ2-1; 7 positions agree with TRBD2. V dropped 3 bases and J dropped 3; count of bases not matched to a gene: 3. CDR3 length: 14 residues. Germline loops: CDR1 SGDLS, CDR2 YYNGEE. DNA for the CDR3: TGTGCCAGCAGCGCCGGGGGGTACTACAATGAGCAGTTCTTC. It codes for CASSAGGYYNEQFF. Filled out from reference TRBV9 and TRBJ2-1, the complete variable domain reads DSGVTQTPKHLITATGQRVTLRCSPRSGDLSVYWYQQSLDQGLQFLIQYYNGEERAKGNILERFSAQQFPDLHSELNLSSLELGDSALYFCASSAGGYYNEQFFGPGTRLTVL.